These T cell receptor beta chains were read from a single sample in a study of cytomegalovirus exposure and HLA in healthy donors. Method: immunoSEQ multiplex PCR; TCRdb's copy keeps in-frame clones and lacks some. The sample shows about 73,000 clones, approximately 96% of them seen only once. Sequencing was performed on PBMCs. The receptors derive from a man aged 18 to 29 in good health and CMV-seronegative. Both conserved end residues are trimmed from each CDR3. Fields, in order: V gene, J gene, CDR3 protein.

>TRBV6-1|TRBJ2-7
ASSELLYEQY
>TRBV9|TRBJ2-6
ASSVGPRGGANVLT
>TRBV7-8|TRBJ1-2
ASSVGDRGLVAYGYT
>TRBV4-3|TRBJ2-1
ASSQVPNPPQGPGADNEQF
>TRBV4-3|TRBJ2-2
ASSQDRSLPGELF
>TRBV5-1|TRBJ2-1
ASSLPRSGGLYNEQF
>TRBV6-5|TRBJ1-1
ASLPTGGFTEAF
>TRBV2|TRBJ2-7
ASSENDGDYEQY
>TRBV30|TRBJ2-7
AWTKSSYEQY
>TRBV30|TRBJ2-3
AWSRTASTDTQY
>TRBV7-2|TRBJ1-2
AGQDYGYT
>TRBV2|TRBJ2-2
ASRTGATGELF
>TRBV30|TRBJ1-6
AWSGYSPSPLH
>TRBV7-9|TRBJ1-3
ASSPTGIGNTIY
>TRBV15|TRBJ2-7
ATSRDTQLLLPVQY
>TRBV29-1|TRBJ2-2
SVEVGAVGELF
>TRBV6-5|TRBJ1-2
ASSYSRIAVYGYT
>TRBV9|TRBJ1-2
ASSPTVNYGYT